This is a list of T cell receptor beta chains from one sample in a study of blood T cells in healthy people across ages. One entry per CDR3 protein, called by TCRdb with MiXCR from the 5' RACE reads. Found here are about 800,000 distinct CDR3 sequences, approximately 25% of them singletons; the top ten hold under 4.5%. The sample also formed part of further work on T cells of mothers and their children.

Sequenced material: blood. The receptors here all came from a boy aged 10-17 years in good health. CDR3s include the opening cysteine and the closing phenylalanine or tryptophan. Fields, in order: V gene, clone size, J gene, D gene, CDR3 DNA, CDR3 protein. D genes are given only for firm matches. Clone size, where shown, is once, few, many, or a class for clones that have expanded.

V: TRBV6-5
size: .
J: TRBJ2-3
D: TRBD2
DNA: TGTGCCAGCAGACGACGGACTAGCGGGAACACCGATACGCAGTATTTT
CDR3: CASRRRTSGNTDTQYF

V: TRBV28
size: .
J: TRBJ2-1
D: .
DNA: TGTGCCAGCTTACCCCCAGGATACTCGGGCAATGAGCAGTTCTTC
CDR3: CASLPPGYSGNEQFF

V: TRBV12-3/TRBV12-4
size: few
J: TRBJ1-1
D: TRBD1
DNA: TGTGCCAGCCGAAAAATCCGGGACAGGGGTAACACTGAAGCTTTCTTT
CDR3: CASRKIRDRGNTEAFF

V: TRBV2
size: many
J: TRBJ2-4
D: TRBD1
DNA: TGTGCCAGCAGTGACGGGACAGAAGTAAACATTCAGTACTTC
CDR3: CASSDGTEVNIQYF

V: TRBV4-3
size: .
J: TRBJ2-5
D: TRBD2
DNA: TGCGTCAGCAGCTCTAGCGGGGGGGCCCAGGAGACCCAGTACTTC
CDR3: CVSSSSGGAQETQYF

V: TRBV2
size: few
J: TRBJ1-1
D: .
DNA: TGTGCCAGCGGACAGTGGGACACTGAAGCTTTCTTT
CDR3: CASGQWDTEAFF

V: TRBV6-5
size: few
J: TRBJ2-7
D: .
DNA: TGTGCCAGCAGTTATTCGGAGGGCTACGAGCAGTACTTC
CDR3: CASSYSEGYEQYF

V: TRBV5-1
size: .
J: TRBJ2-4
D: TRBD1
DNA: TGCGCCAGCAGCTACCCTGGACAGGGGAACATTCAGTACTTC
CDR3: CASSYPGQGNIQYF

V: TRBV7-2
size: once
J: TRBJ2-7
D: .
DNA: TGTGCCAGCAGCTTAGGTACAGCGGGTCCCTCCTACGAGCAGTACTTC
CDR3: CASSLGTAGPSYEQYF

V: TRBV5-1
size: .
J: TRBJ2-1
D: TRBD2
DNA: TGCGCCAGCAGCTTGGGGGAACTAGCGGGAGGGCCCTTTAGCTCCTACAATGAGCAGTTCTTC
CDR3: CASSLGELAGGPFSSYNEQFF

V: TRBV20-1
size: .
J: TRBJ2-2
D: .
DNA: TGCAGTCCTGGGGGGGGGCCCACCGGGGAGCTGTTTTTT
CDR3: CSPGGGPTGELFF

V: TRBV5-1
size: few
J: TRBJ2-2
D: TRBD2
DNA: TGCGCCAGCAGCTTCCGGACTAGCGTTGCCGGGGAGCTGTTTTTT
CDR3: CASSFRTSVAGELFF

V: TRBV7-6
size: few
J: TRBJ2-5
D: .
DNA: TGTGCCAGCAGCTCACCCTCGACAGCTGATCAAGAGACCCAGTACTTC
CDR3: CASSSPSTADQETQYF

V: TRBV4-1
size: .
J: TRBJ2-5
D: TRBD2
DNA: TGCGCCAGCAGCCATGAGACTAGCGGGACCCAGTACTTC
CDR3: CASSHETSGTQYF

V: TRBV27
size: .
J: TRBJ2-1
D: .
DNA: TGTGCCAGCAGTTTAGCGGAATCTTACAATGAGCAGTTCTTC
CDR3: CASSLAESYNEQFF

V: TRBV15
size: .
J: TRBJ2-2
D: .
DNA: TGTGCCACCAGCAGAGCAATGTGGCAGGGGAGTTCCGGGGAGCTGTTTTTT
CDR3: CATSRAMWQGSSGELFF

V: TRBV7-7
size: few
J: TRBJ2-1
D: .
DNA: TGTGCTAGCAGCCGTGATAAGGGAAGGTACAATGAGCAGTTCTTC
CDR3: CASSRDKGRYNEQFF

V: TRBV6-2/TRBV6-3
size: few
J: TRBJ2-1
D: TRBD1
DNA: TGTGCCAGCAGTTTGAGGACAGGGGATTGGGTAAATGAGCAGTTCTTC
CDR3: CASSLRTGDWVNEQFF

V: TRBV7-2
size: .
J: TRBJ1-6
D: .
DNA: TGTGCCAGCAGCTCTAGGACGGGATCACCCCTCCACTTT
CDR3: CASSSRTGSPLHF

V: TRBV28
size: few
J: TRBJ2-4
D: TRBD2
DNA: TGTGCCAGCAGCCTCTTTTCCCTAGCGGGAGTCGCCAAAAACATTCAGTACTTC
CDR3: CASSLFSLAGVAKNIQYF

V: TRBV28
size: few
J: TRBJ1-4
D: .
DNA: TGTGCCAGCAGTTTCGAAGACCGGGGGCTGTTTTTT
CDR3: CASSFEDRGLFF

V: TRBV7-2
size: few
J: TRBJ2-3
D: TRBD2
DNA: TGTGCCAGCAGCCGCCCTTTAAACCTAGCGGGAGGTGATACGCAGTATTTT
CDR3: CASSRPLNLAGGDTQYF

V: TRBV6-4
size: few
J: TRBJ2-1
D: .
DNA: TGTGCCAGCAGCAACCTGGGGGACTCCCGAGAGCAGTTCTTC
CDR3: CASSNLGDSREQFF

V: TRBV4-1
size: few
J: TRBJ2-4
D: .
DNA: TGCGCCAGCAGCCAAGGGCTCGGGGTGGACATTCAGTACTTC
CDR3: CASSQGLGVDIQYF

V: TRBV6-1
size: few
J: TRBJ2-7
D: .
DNA: TGTGCCAGCAGTGAAGCGGCCGGGAACTACGAGCAGTACTTC
CDR3: CASSEAAGNYEQYF

V: TRBV7-9
size: .
J: TRBJ2-7
D: TRBD1
DNA: TGTGCCAGCAGCTTAATACTCGGGACAGGGTCCTACGAGCAGTACTTC
CDR3: CASSLILGTGSYEQYF

V: TRBV28
size: once
J: TRBJ1-4
D: TRBD1
DNA: TGTGCCAGCAGTTTTCCGGACAGGGTGAATGAAAAACTGTTTTTT
CDR3: CASSFPDRVNEKLFF

V: TRBV7-3
size: .
J: TRBJ1-1
D: .
DNA: TGTGCCAGCAGCCTTAGGTTGAACACTGAAGCTTTCTTT
CDR3: CASSLRLNTEAFF

V: TRBV12-3/TRBV12-4
size: .
J: TRBJ2-7
D: .
DNA: TGTGCCAGCATGAGCGGGTCGGTCTCCTACGAGCAGTACTTC
CDR3: CASMSGSVSYEQYF

V: TRBV10-3
size: .
J: TRBJ2-5
D: .
DNA: TGTGCCATCAGTGATTCTTTCCGGCAAGGAGGGACCCAGTACTTC
CDR3: CAISDSFRQGGTQYF

V: TRBV29-1
size: .
J: TRBJ2-2
D: .
DNA: TGCAGCGCTACGACGTTCGTTCTAGCCGATAACACCGGGGAGCTGTTTTTT
CDR3: CSATTFVLADNTGELFF

V: TRBV7-2
size: many
J: TRBJ2-5
D: .
DNA: TGTGCCAGCAGCTTAGATGCGGGAGAGACCCAGTACTTC
CDR3: CASSLDAGETQYF

V: TRBV20-1
size: many
J: TRBJ1-5
D: TRBD1
DNA: TGCAGTGCTAACAGGGGGTACAATCAGCCCCAGCATTTT
CDR3: CSANRGYNQPQHF

V: TRBV6-5
size: .
J: TRBJ2-7
D: TRBD1
DNA: TGTGCCAGCAGCAGAACCGGGACAGGGGGCGACGAGCAGTACTTC
CDR3: CASSRTGTGGDEQYF

V: TRBV14
size: many
J: TRBJ2-1
D: TRBD2
DNA: TGTGCCAGCAGCCCCCTCTACCTAGCGGGTAGCTCCTACAATGAGCAGTTCTTC
CDR3: CASSPLYLAGSSYNEQFF

V: TRBV25-1
size: .
J: TRBJ2-1
D: .
DNA: TGTGCCAGCAGTGCCCTTAAGGAGGGAGGCATAGGTTATGAGCAGTTCTTC
CDR3: CASSALKEGGIGYEQFF

V: TRBV29-1
size: .
J: TRBJ2-5
D: TRBD2
DNA: TGCAGCGGTACGGGACTAGCGGGACAAGAGACCCAGTACTTC
CDR3: CSGTGLAGQETQYF

V: TRBV7-8
size: .
J: TRBJ2-1
D: TRBD2
DNA: TGTGCCAGCACTGGACTAGCGGGTTTGAGCTCCTACAATGAGCAGTTCTTC
CDR3: CASTGLAGLSSYNEQFF

V: TRBV4-2
size: few
J: TRBJ2-3
D: TRBD2
DNA: TGTGCCAGCAGCCAAAAAGGACTAGCGGGAGGATTTACAGATACGCAGTATTTT
CDR3: CASSQKGLAGGFTDTQYF

V: TRBV11-2
size: .
J: TRBJ2-2
D: .
DNA: TGTGCCAGCAGCTTAGTTTTCGGAGGGCTGGGATATGTCGGGGAGCTGTTTTTT
CDR3: CASSLVFGGLGYVGELFF

V: TRBV28
size: .
J: TRBJ2-3
D: .
DNA: TGTGCCAGCAGTTGGCCGGTCAGCACAGATACGCGGTATTTT
CDR3: CASSWPVSTDTRYF

V: TRBV29-1
size: .
J: TRBJ1-2
D: .
DNA: TGCAGCGTCCCTCAGGGGCTGGGATATGGCTACACCTTC
CDR3: CSVPQGLGYGYTF

V: TRBV7-9
size: .
J: TRBJ1-6
D: .
DNA: TGTGCCAGCAGCTTAGTTGGGTGGGATTCACCCCTCCACTTT
CDR3: CASSLVGWDSPLHF

V: TRBV7-2
size: .
J: TRBJ2-3
D: TRBD2
DNA: TGTGCCAGCAGCTTCCCAGCGGGGGGTCGAGATACGCAGTATTTT
CDR3: CASSFPAGGRDTQYF

V: TRBV15
size: many
J: TRBJ2-1
D: .
DNA: TGTGCCACCAGCCTACACGACGGCTACAATGAGCAGTTCTTC
CDR3: CATSLHDGYNEQFF

V: TRBV3-1
size: .
J: TRBJ2-2
D: .
DNA: TGTGCCAGCAGCCAAGGGGATTCCGGGGAGCTGTTTTTT
CDR3: CASSQGDSGELFF

V: TRBV2
size: .
J: TRBJ2-7
D: TRBD1
DNA: TGTGCCGGCCAACCGGGACAGGGTACAGAGCAGTACTTC
CDR3: CAGQPGQGTEQYF

V: TRBV3-1
size: many
J: TRBJ2-4
D: TRBD2
DNA: TGTGCCAGCAGCACCCCCTGGACTAGCGGATTAAACATTCAGTACTTC
CDR3: CASSTPWTSGLNIQYF

V: TRBV7-3
size: .
J: TRBJ2-7
D: TRBD2
DNA: TGTGCCAGCAGCGCCACGGGACTAGCGGGATCCGAGCAGTACTTC
CDR3: CASSATGLAGSEQYF

V: TRBV6-2/TRBV6-3
size: .
J: TRBJ2-2
D: .
DNA: TGTGCCAGCAGGAAGCCGGGACAAGGGACCACCGGGGAGCTGTTTTTT
CDR3: CASRKPGQGTTGELFF

V: TRBV28
size: many
J: TRBJ1-2
D: TRBD1
DNA: TGTGCCAGCAGGGGCGGGACAGGGAGTTTCTACACCTTC
CDR3: CASRGGTGSFYTF

V: TRBV12-3/TRBV12-4
size: .
J: TRBJ2-3
D: .
DNA: TGTGCCAGCAGTTTTGGACGGGCCCCTAGCACAGATACGCAGTATTTT
CDR3: CASSFGRAPSTDTQYF

V: TRBV6-5
size: .
J: TRBJ2-1
D: TRBD1
DNA: TGTGCCAGCAGTTTGGGACAGGGAGGTACTGGGGATGAGCAGTTCTTC
CDR3: CASSLGQGGTGDEQFF